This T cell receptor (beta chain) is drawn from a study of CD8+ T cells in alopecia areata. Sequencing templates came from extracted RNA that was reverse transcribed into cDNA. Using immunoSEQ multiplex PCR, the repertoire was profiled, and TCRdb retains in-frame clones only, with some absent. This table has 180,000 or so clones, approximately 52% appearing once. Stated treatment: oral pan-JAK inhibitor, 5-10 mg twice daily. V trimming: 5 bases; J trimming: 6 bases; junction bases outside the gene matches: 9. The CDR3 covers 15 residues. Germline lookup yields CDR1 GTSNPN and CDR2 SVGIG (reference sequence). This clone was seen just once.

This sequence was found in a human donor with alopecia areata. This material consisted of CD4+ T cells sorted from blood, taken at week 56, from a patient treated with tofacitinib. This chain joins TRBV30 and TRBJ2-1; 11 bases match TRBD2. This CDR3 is CAWCLLAGGPNEQFF. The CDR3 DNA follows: TGTGCCTGGTGCCTCCTAGCGGGGGGCCCCAATGAGCAGTTCTTC.